Below, 27 T cell receptor beta chains from the same sample are listed, as sequenced in a study of cytomegalovirus exposure and HLA in healthy donors. PCR involved 60 Vbeta and 13 Jbeta primers. Only in-frame clones appear in the TCRdb table, and some are missing; sequencing was by immunoSEQ multiplex PCR. The table includes about 190,000 clones, approximately 78% detected once. Sequenced input: PBMCs. The source is a woman aged 18-29 years in good health and CMV-seronegative.

The V gene is TRBV25-1, the J gene TRBJ2-1; 9 bases map to TRBD1. The CDR3 sequence is 13 residues long. CDR1 MGHDK and CDR2 SYGVNS come from the germline V gene. Trimming cost V 6 bases and J 9 bases; bases outside gene matches: 6. The CDR3 DNA is TGTGCCAGCAGAGGACAGGGGCCACCTGAGCAGTTCTTC. It specifies CASRGQGPPEQFF.

In its sample, this clone was seen once. The chain couples TRBV19 to TRBJ2-3, with TRBD1 matching 8 bases. Trimming at V came to 7 bases and at J to 1 base, leaving 4 bases not matched to a gene. Germline assignment: CDR1 LNHDA and CDR2 SQIVND (reference sequence). CDR3 length equals 14 residues. The DNA for the CDR3 is TGTGCCAGTACCGGCAGGGGGCGCACAGATACGCAGTATTTT. Translated, it gives CASTGRGRTDTQYF. The variable domain in full, with the rest retrieved from reference TRBV19 and TRBJ2-3, is DGGITQSPKYLFRKEGQNVTLSCEQNLNHDAMYWYRQDPGQGLRLIYYSQIVNDFQKGDIAEGYSVSREKKESFPLTVTSAQKNPTAFYLCASTGRGRTDTQYFGPGTRLTVL.

In the case of this clone: One end of the junction fails to match germline, which may point to a read error. The chain couples TRBV7-9 to TRBJ1-1; 9 bases are a match to TRBD1. The CDR3 contains 17 residues. In germline, CDR1 is SEHNR, CDR2 FQNEAQ (reference sequence). The CDR3 nucleotides are TGTTCCAGCAGCCTAGGGACAGGGTCCCAAACCACATCGGGAGCTTTCTTT. Translated: CSSSLGTGSQTTSGAFF. The entire variable domain, with the rest obtained from reference TRBV7-9 and TRBJ1-1, is as follows: DTGVSQNPRHKITKRGQNVTFRCDPISEHNRLYWYRQTLGQGPEFLTYFQNEAQLEKSRLLSDRFSAERPKGSFSTLEIQRTEQGDSAMYLCSSSLGTGSQTTSGAFFGQGTRLTVV.

The chain has TRBV5-5 and TRBJ2-7; 8 bases agree with TRBD2. This CDR3 is built from 13 residues. CDR1 and CDR2 (germline): SGHKS, YYEKEE (reference sequence). J gave up 3 bases and V 5 bases, and 4 bases lay outside the gene matches. This CDR3 reads CASRGGLDYEQYF. The CDR3 DNA reads TGTGCCAGCAGGGGGGGACTAGACTACGAGCAGTACTTC. Full variable domain (missing parts from reference TRBV5-5 and TRBJ2-7): DAGVTQSPTHLIKTRGQQVTLRCSPISGHKSVSWYQQVLGQGPQFIFQYYEKEERGRGNFPDRFSARQFPNYSSELNVNALLLGDSALYLCASRGGLDYEQYFGPGTRLTVT.

This clone occurred once. V usage is TRBV4-1 and J usage is TRBJ1-5, with 9 bases fitting TRBD1. Germline loops: CDR1 MGHRA, CDR2 YSYEKL. The CDR3 has 14 residues. The V segment lost 1 base and the J segment 7 bases; nucleotides outside the gene matches: 2. The DNA of the CDR3 is TGCGCCAGCAGCCAAGGGGACAGGGTCCAGCCCCAGCATTTT. Translating it yields CASSQGDRVQPQHF.

The V call is TRBV19, the J call TRBJ2-7; D remains ambiguous. The CDR3 covers 14 residues. The germline V gene has CDR1 LNHDA and CDR2 SQIVND (reference sequence). V was cut by 2 bases and J by 3 bases, with 11 bases left in between. This CDR3 reads CASSIIPGSYEQYF. CDR3 sequence (DNA): TGTGCCAGTAGTATAATCCCGGGTAGCTACGAGCAGTACTTC. The whole variable domain, remainder taken from reference TRBV19 and TRBJ2-7, is DGGITQSPKYLFRKEGQNVTLSCEQNLNHDAMYWYRQDPGQGLRLIYYSQIVNDFQKGDIAEGYSVSREKKESFPLTVTSAQKNPTAFYLCASSIIPGSYEQYFGPGTRLTVT.

The rearrangement joins TRBV18 to TRBJ1-6; a weak D match, TRBD1 (5 bases). V lost 3 bases, J lost 7 bases, and 10 bases lay in between. There are 14 residues in the CDR3. The germline gives CDR1 KGHSH, CDR2 LQKENI. CDR3 in amino acids: CASSPDRKNSPLHF. In DNA, the CDR3 is TGTGCCAGCTCACCCGACAGAAAGAATTCACCCCTCCACTTT.

The chain couples TRBV5-6 to TRBJ1-1, with TRBD1 matching 9 bases. Germline V gives CDR1 SGHDT, CDR2 YYEEEE. The CDR3 totals 14 residues. Trimming cost V 3 bases and J 5 bases; bases outside gene matches: 5. CDR3 sequence (DNA): TGTGCCAGCAGCTCGGGACAGGGTCGGACTGAAGCTTTCTTT. Its translation: CASSSGQGRTEAFF.

This chain connects TRBV5-1 to TRBJ2-3; 8 bases agree with TRBD2. Germline values: CDR1 SGHRS, CDR2 YFSETQ. This CDR3 has 15 amino acids. Trimming removed 4 bases from V and 0 bases from J; junction bases left unmatched: 4. The CDR3 DNA follows: TGCGCCAGCAGCGGCGGGGGGCTGAGCACAGATACGCAGTATTTT. Its protein product is CASSGGGLSTDTQYF. Full variable domain (rest looked up from reference TRBV5-1 and TRBJ2-3): KAGVTQTPRYLIKTRGQQVTLSCSPISGHRSVSWYQQTPGQGLQFLFEYFSETQRNKGNFPGRFSGRQFSNSRSEMNVSTLELGDSALYLCASSGGGLSTDTQYFGPGTRLTVL.

The chain uses TRBV5-6 and TRBJ1-5; D is unresolved. CDR1 and CDR2 from the germline V gene are SGHDT and YYEEEE. The length of the CDR3 is 13 residues. V was pared by 6 bases and J by 3 bases, with 10 bases between. CDR3 in DNA: TGTGCCAGCACCCTGGGCCCCAATCAGCCCCAGCATTTT. Its protein is CASTLGPNQPQHF.

V usage is TRBV5-8 and J usage is TRBJ2-6, with 7 bases aligning to TRBD1. V was pared by 4 bases and J by 2 bases, with 6 bases of the junction left unmatched. The CDR3 has 16 residues. Germline-derived CDR1 and CDR2 are SGHTS and YDEGEE. CDR3 DNA sequence: TGTGCCAGCAGCCTTAAAGGGGGCGCTGGGGCCAACGTCCTGACTTTC. It is translated as CASSLKGGAGANVLTF.

The V call is TRBV7-9, the J call TRBJ2-7; D gene ambiguous. Germline V gene lookup returns CDR1 SEHNR and CDR2 FQNEAQ (reference sequence). The V end lost 5 bases, the J end lost 2 bases, and 13 bases lay between the germline ends. The CDR3 is 14 amino acids. Here the CDR3 reads CASSGHNHPYEQYF. DNA for the CDR3: TGTGCCAGCAGCGGCCACAACCATCCCTACGAGCAGTACTTC.

The rearrangement links TRBV6-6 to TRBJ1-1; a possible D gene is TRBD1 (5 bases). The germline gives CDR1 MNHNY, CDR2 SVGAGI (reference sequence). Trimming cost V 6 bases and J 3 bases, with 17 bases left between them. There are 15 residues in the CDR3. CDR3: CASSRILTGYTEAFF. For the CDR3, the DNA is TGTGCCAGCAGCCGTATACTAACAGGTTACACTGAAGCTTTCTTT.

The CDR3 reads CATSFDRNYEQYF. DNA of the CDR3: TGTGCCACCAGCTTTGACAGGAACTACGAGCAGTACTTC. The V gene is TRBV15, the J gene TRBJ2-7, with D tentatively TRBD1 (6 bases). The germline gives CDR1 LNHNV, CDR2 YYDKDF (reference sequence). Trimming shortened V by 5 bases and J by 3 bases, and 11 bases separated the two germline ends. The CDR3 is made up of 13 amino acids.

In this sample, this clone turned up once. The chain carries TRBV11-1 and TRBJ2-5; the D gene is possibly TRBD1 (5 bases). Germline CDR1 is SGHAT and CDR2 is FQDESV (reference sequence). This CDR3 spans 14 amino acids. V lost 3 bases, J lost 7 bases, and 15 bases lay in between. CDR3 residues: CASSFRTSLGTQYF. In DNA form, the CDR3 reads TGTGCCAGCAGCTTCAGGACAAGCCTAGGGACCCAGTACTTC.

The chain carries TRBV27 and TRBJ2-3; D gene uncertain. Trimming removed 2 bases from V and 2 bases from J, with 8 bases in between. There are 14 residues in the CDR3. CDR1 is MNHEY and CDR2 is SMNVEV in the germline V gene (reference sequence). The CDR3 DNA follows: TGTGCCAGCAGTTTACACAGTTCCACAGATACGCAGTATTTT. Translated, it gives CASSLHSSTDTQYF.

This clone has more than one count but fewer than ten. V gene TRBV4-1 combines with J gene TRBJ1-3; TRBD1 is a possible D gene (5 bases). The CDR3 covers 15 residues. Looked up from germline, CDR1 is MGHRA and CDR2 is YSYEKL. The V and J ends lost 0 bases and 4 bases respectively, with 10 bases between them. The DNA for the CDR3 is TGCGCCAGCAGCCAAGACCCAGGGAGGGGAAACACCATATATTTT. Protein product: CASSQDPGRGNTIYF.

The V gene is TRBV5-1, the J gene TRBJ1-3; possible D gene TRBD1, 5 bases. Germline CDR1 and CDR2: SGHRS and YFSETQ. Trimming took 0 bases from V and 0 from J, leaving 13 bases between them. The length of the CDR3 is 17 residues. This CDR3 reads CASSLDRGILSGNTIYF. CDR3 bases: TGCGCCAGCAGCTTGGATCGGGGGATACTCTCTGGAAACACCATATATTTT.

This clone was seen a handful of times. The chain recombines TRBV10-3 with TRBJ1-2; 9 positions match TRBD1. CDR1 and CDR2 (germline): ENHRY, SYGVKD. V was clipped by 6 bases and J by 6 bases; unmatched bases: 11. This CDR3 is built from 15 residues. CDR3 nucleotides: TGTGCCATCAGATCCGGGGACAGGGTTGGAGATGGCTACACCTTC. It translates to CAIRSGDRVGDGYTF.

The V gene is TRBV5-6, the J gene TRBJ1-6; 8 bases are a match to TRBD1. The CDR3 has 16 residues. Germline V CDR1 and CDR2: SGHDT, YYEEEE. V dropped 4 bases and J dropped 6; count of bases not matched to a gene: 9. The CDR3 bases are TGTGCCAGCAGCAGATTTGGACAGGGAGCTAATTCACCCCTCCACTTT. Protein: CASSRFGQGANSPLHF.

The chain uses TRBV30 and TRBJ1-1; D ambiguous. Germline loops: CDR1 GTSNPN, CDR2 SVGIG (reference sequence). The V end was cut by 1 base, the J end by 3 bases, with 9 bases between. There are 13 residues in the CDR3. This chain's CDR3 is CAWSESLDTEAFF. CDR3 coding DNA: TGTGCCTGGAGTGAAAGCTTGGACACTGAAGCTTTCTTT.

The chain has TRBV12-5 and TRBJ2-3; D is perhaps TRBD1 (6 bases). Germline V gene lookup returns CDR1 LGHNT and CDR2 FRNRAP. The CDR3 covers 14 residues. The germline V and J ends were trimmed by 2 bases and 4 bases, with 10 bases remaining between them. As DNA, the CDR3 is TGTGCTAGTGGTTTGTCTGGGGGCTCAGATACGCAGTATTTT. It specifies CASGLSGGSDTQYF.

The V and J genes are TRBV28 and TRBJ1-5; a possible D gene is TRBD1 (5 bases). Trimming cost V 3 bases and J 3 bases, with 15 bases left between them. Germline-derived CDR1 and CDR2 are MDHEN and SYDVKM. CDR3 length equals 16 residues. The CDR3 loop is CASSLVAGFDNQPQHF. DNA of the CDR3: TGTGCCAGCAGTTTGGTGGCAGGGTTTGACAATCAGCCCCAGCATTTT.

V and J are TRBV5-1 and TRBJ1-1; TRBD1 might be the D (6 bases). Germline assignment: CDR1 SGHRS and CDR2 YFSETQ. This CDR3 is built from 15 residues. V was trimmed by 4 bases and J by 8 bases, leaving 21 bases between them. CDR3 coding DNA: TGCGCCAGCAGCCTATCGCAGGGACTAAGGGGGGAAGCTTTCTTT. It translates to CASSLSQGLRGEAFF. The full variable domain, its missing parts supplied by reference TRBV5-1 and TRBJ1-1, is KAGVTQTPRYLIKTRGQQVTLSCSPISGHRSVSWYQQTPGQGLQFLFEYFSETQRNKGNFPGRFSGRQFSNSRSEMNVSTLELGDSALYLCASSLSQGLRGEAFFGQGTRLTVV.

This sequence joins TRBV7-9 and TRBJ1-2; the match to TRBD1 covers 12 bases. V shed 3 bases and J 7 bases; nucleotides not matched to a gene: 6. Germline CDR1 is SEHNR and CDR2 is FQNEAQ (reference sequence). The length of the CDR3 is 15 residues. The DNA for the CDR3 is TGTGCCAGCAGCTTCGGGACAGGGGGCGTAGGTGGCTACACCTTC. The encoded protein is CASSFGTGGVGGYTF.

The chain couples TRBV28 to TRBJ2-5; a possible D gene is TRBD2 (6 bases). The V and J ends lost 5 bases and 0 bases respectively, with 19 bases between them. Germline V gene data show CDR1 as MDHEN and CDR2 as SYDVKM. This CDR3 comprises 17 residues. The CDR3 nucleotides are TGTGCCAGCAGTCTAGACCGGGACTTCATGTACCAAGAGACCCAGTACTTC. It yields the protein CASSLDRDFMYQETQYF.

The chain uses TRBV25-1 and TRBJ2-5; D is perhaps TRBD2 (6 bases). V lost 3 bases and J 5 bases, leaving 19 bases between the germline ends. The germline V gene encodes CDR1 MGHDK and CDR2 SYGVNS. This CDR3 has 16 residues. The CDR3 sequence is CASSDPPGRGGETQYF. CDR3 bases: TGTGCCAGCAGTGACCCCCCCGGGCGGGGCGGGGAGACCCAGTACTTC. The full variable domain, completed using reference TRBV25-1 and TRBJ2-5, is EADIYQTPRYLVIGTGKKITLECSQTMGHDKMYWYQQDPGMELHLIHYSYGVNSTEKGDLSSESTVSRIRTEHFPLTLESARPSHTSQYLCASSDPPGRGGETQYFGPGTRLLVL.